This paragraph reports one T cell receptor beta chain. Antigen: not known. No patient had autoimmune disease or received systemic immunosuppression. TCRdb keeps only in-frame clones here, not all; method: immunoSEQ multiplex PCR. The table includes approximately 55,000 clones, approximately 83% detected once. This record belongs to a study of OX40 agonist ivuxolimab in advanced cancers. Study information: Those enrolled were roughly 85% male, with a mean age of roughly 60 years and ages from about 20 to 85.

Study outcomes and limitations: Nonresponders included some who also had low normalized T-cell clonal expansion. The antigens recognized by the expanded peripheral T cells, that is their antigen specificity, were not determined.

The material was CD4+ or CD8+ T cells sorted from blood, obtained in a trial of the OX40 agonist ivuxolimab. The receptor was isolated from an adult with an advanced solid tumor such as melanoma, head and neck, liver or kidney cancer.

This CDR3 is CSATGETQYF. The CDR3 region has the DNA TGCAGTGCTACCGGGGAGACCCAGTACTTC. The chain is built from TRBV20-1 and TRBJ2-5; no reliable D call. Germline CDR1 reads DFQATT; CDR2 reads SNEGSKA (reference sequence). The V gene lost 4 bases and the J gene lost 5 bases, with 5 bases spanning the gap. This CDR3 comprises 10 residues.